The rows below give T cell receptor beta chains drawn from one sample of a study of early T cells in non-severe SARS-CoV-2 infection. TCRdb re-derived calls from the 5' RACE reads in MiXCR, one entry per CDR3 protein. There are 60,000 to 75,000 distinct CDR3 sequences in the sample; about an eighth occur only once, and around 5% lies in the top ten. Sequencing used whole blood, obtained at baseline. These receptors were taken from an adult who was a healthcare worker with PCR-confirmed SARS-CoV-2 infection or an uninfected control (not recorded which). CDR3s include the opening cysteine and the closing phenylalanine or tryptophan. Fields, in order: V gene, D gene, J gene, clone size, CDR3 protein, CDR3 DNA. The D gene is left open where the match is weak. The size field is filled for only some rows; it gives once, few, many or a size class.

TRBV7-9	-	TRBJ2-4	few	CASSPPGWAKNIQYF	TGTGCCAGCAGCCCCCCGGGCTGGGCCAAAAACATTCAGTACTTC
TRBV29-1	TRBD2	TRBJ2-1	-	CSVVSGTSGNNEQFF	TGCAGCGTTGTCTCCGGGACTAGCGGAAACAATGAGCAGTTCTTC
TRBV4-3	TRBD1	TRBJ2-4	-	CASSPGTGYNIQYF	TGCGCCAGCAGCCCGGGGACAGGGTACAACATTCAGTACTTC
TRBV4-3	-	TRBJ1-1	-	CASSQAGLGTEAFF	TGCGCCAGCAGCCAAGCGGGACTCGGGACTGAAGCTTTCTTT
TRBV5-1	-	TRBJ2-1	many	CASSLSGALYNEQFF	TGCGCCAGCAGCTTGTCGGGAGCACTCTACAATGAGCAGTTCTTC
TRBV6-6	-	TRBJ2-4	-	CASSPSSMVNLPYF	TGTGCCAGCAGTCCCTCCTCAATGGTGAATTTACCGTACTTC
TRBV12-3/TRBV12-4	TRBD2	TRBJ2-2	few	CASRIGTSGGANTGELFF	TGTGCCAGCAGAATAGGGACTAGCGGGGGGGCGAACACCGGGGAGCTGTTTTTT
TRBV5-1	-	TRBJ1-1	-	CASTQVAGVGTEAFF	TGCGCCAGCACCCAAGTGGCGGGGGTTGGCACTGAAGCTTTCTTT
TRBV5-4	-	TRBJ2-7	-	CASRSPGSYEQYF	TGTGCCAGCAGGAGTCCCGGATCCTACGAGCAGTACTTC
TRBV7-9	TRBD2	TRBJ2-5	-	CASSLLVGGGQETQYF	TGTGCCAGCAGCTTATTGGTGGGCGGGGGGCAAGAGACCCAGTACTTC
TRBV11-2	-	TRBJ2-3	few	CATRGAGPLVDTQYF	TGTGCCACCCGGGGGGCCGGACCTTTGGTGGATACGCAGTATTTT
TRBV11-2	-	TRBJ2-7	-	CASSPGLTVTSPGEQYF	TGTGCCAGCAGCCCCGGGCTTACGGTTACTTCCCCGGGGGAGCAGTACTTC
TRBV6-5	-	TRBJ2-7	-	CASTGSYEQYF	TGTGCCAGCACTGGTTCCTACGAGCAGTACTTC
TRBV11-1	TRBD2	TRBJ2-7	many	CASSLVGTSVAYEQYF	TGTGCCAGCAGCTTAGTCGGGACTAGCGTGGCCTACGAGCAGTACTTC
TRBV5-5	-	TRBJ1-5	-	CASSLGSPGEPQHF	TGTGCCAGCAGCTTGGGCAGTCCGGGGGAGCCCCAGCATTTT
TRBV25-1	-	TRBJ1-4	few	CASSGAVGVREKLFF	TGTGCCAGCAGTGGGGCGGTCGGGGTGCGAGAAAAACTGTTTTTT
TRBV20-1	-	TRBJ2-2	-	CSAPGGSRNTGELFF	TGCAGTGCCCCGGGTGGGAGTCGGAACACCGGGGAGCTGTTTTTT
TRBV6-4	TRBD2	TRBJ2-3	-	CASSELAGPTDTQYF	TGTGCCAGCAGTGAGCTAGCGGGACCCACAGATACGCAGTATTTT
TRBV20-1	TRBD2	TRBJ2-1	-	CGAMSGNSYNEQFF	TGCGGTGCTATGAGCGGGAACTCCTACAATGAGCAGTTCTTC
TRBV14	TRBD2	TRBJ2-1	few	CASSPTSGRSRRVF	TGTGCCAGCAGCCCGACTAGCGGGAGGTCCCGGCGCGTCTTC
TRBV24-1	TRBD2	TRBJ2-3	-	CATSDPSGRHGTDTQYF	TGTGCCACCAGTGACCCTAGCGGGAGGCACGGCACAGATACGCAGTATTTT
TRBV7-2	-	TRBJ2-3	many	CASSFSDTPGTQYF	TGTGCCAGCAGCTTCTCGGACACTCCCGGTACGCAGTATTTT
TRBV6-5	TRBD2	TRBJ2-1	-	CASRKGTSGSTYNEQFF	TGTGCCAGCAGAAAAGGGACTAGCGGGAGCACTTACAATGAGCAGTTCTTC
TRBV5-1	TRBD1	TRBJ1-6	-	CASSWDSANSPLHF	TGCGCCAGCAGCTGGGACAGTGCTAATTCACCCCTCCACTTT
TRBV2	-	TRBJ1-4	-	CASSLEGPTNEKLFF	TGTGCCAGCAGCCTCGAGGGTCCTACTAATGAAAAACTGTTTTTT
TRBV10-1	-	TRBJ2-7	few	CASSEYQAGGEYF	TGCGCCAGCAGTGAATACCAGGCCGGCGGGGAGTACTTC